These 23 T cell receptor beta chains were all obtained from the same sample, sequenced in a study of radiation and T cells in renal cell carcinoma. Time point denoted: blood 4 weeks post-SBRT, at nephrectomy. The sample's treatment: 15 Gy SBRT to primary tumor, nephrectomy 4 weeks later. This table comes from immunoSEQ multiplex PCR, and its TCRdb copy is limited to in-frame clones, with some not included. The sample lists roughly 92,000 clones, 80% to 90% seen once, with approximately 7.3% in the top ten. Sequenced here: blood, sampled from a patient whose treatment included radiotherapy and nephrectomy. The receptors come from a man aged 60 to 69 with renal cell carcinoma.

V and J are TRBV25-1 and TRBJ2-3; D gene ambiguous. This CDR3 contains 13 residues. CDR1 and CDR2 (germline): MGHDK, SYGVNS. Trimming cost V 6 bases and J 5 bases, with 12 bases left between them. The CDR3 DNA sequence: TGTGCCAGCAGCACCACTCCCGAAGATACGCAGTATTTT. Encoded protein: CASSTTPEDTQYF.

V gene TRBV11-3 combines with J gene TRBJ2-1; D assignment may be TRBD1 or TRBD2 (6 bases each). Germline V gives CDR1 SGHNT, CDR2 YENEEA. This CDR3 has 18 amino acids. The ends were cut back, 0 bases at V and 3 bases at J, with 18 bases in the middle. CDR3 loop: CASSLDKWGAQSYNEQFF. The DNA of the CDR3 is TGTGCCAGCAGCTTAGATAAGTGGGGGGCGCAGAGCTACAATGAGCAGTTCTTC.

This chain uses TRBV5-1 with TRBJ2-5, with unresolved D. TRBJ2-7 explains the end of the DNA better; the J call may be wrong. Germline V gene sequence: CDR1 SGHRS, CDR2 YFSETQ. CDR3 size: 15 residues. The chain's CDR3 is CASSLSLQDPYEQYF. The DNA of the CDR3 is TGCGCCAGCAGCTTGTCACTGCAGGACCCCTACGAGCAGTACTTC.

As regards this clone: At one end, the junction sequence differs from germline, possibly due to a read error. This sequence joins TRBV7-9 and TRBJ2-7; 10 bases are shared with TRBD2. CDR3 size: 13 residues. The germline CDR1 and CDR2 sequences are SEHNR and FQNEAQ (reference sequence). The CDR3 nucleotides read TGTGCCAGCTCCCCGGGGGGTAGCGGGAGGCCCATCTTC. Translated, it gives CASSPGGSGRPIF.

The chain carries TRBV28 and TRBJ1-1; TRBD1 agrees at 9 bases. The CDR3 contains 16 residues. Germline assignment: CDR1 MDHEN and CDR2 SYDVKM. V shed 7 bases, J shed 8 bases, and the junction held 17 bases outside the gene matches. The CDR3 is CASTLAGTGRPGEAFF. CDR3 in DNA: TGTGCCAGCACCTTGGCCGGGACAGGGCGTCCGGGGGAAGCTTTCTTT. Full variable domain (remainder filled in from reference TRBV28 and TRBJ1-1): DVKVTQSSRYLVKRTGEKVFLECVQDMDHENMFWYRQDPGLGLRLIYFSYDVKMKEKGDIPEGYSVSREKKERFSLILESASTNQTSMYLCASTLAGTGRPGEAFFGQGTRLTVV.

J is TRBJ2-5 and V is TRBV6-5; possible D gene TRBD2, 6 bases. The end of the DNA is better explained by TRBJ2-7, so the J call may be wrong. The CDR3 sequence is 15 residues long. Germline V CDR1 and CDR2: MNHEY, SVGAGI. CDR3 DNA: TGTGCCAGCAGTTATAGGGCCACTAGCTTTGACGAGCAGTACTTC. This translates into CASSYRATSFDEQYF.

This chain uses TRBV6-5 with TRBJ2-7; 11 nucleotides match TRBD2. The CDR3 loop spans 15 amino acids. Unmatched junction bases numbered 13, after V lost 8 bases and J lost 7 bases. Germline V gene data show CDR1 as MNHEY and CDR2 as SVGAGI. CDR3 in amino acids: CASGSQLAGVEEQYF. CDR3 DNA: TGTGCCAGCGGGTCCCAACTAGCGGGAGTGGAAGAGCAGTACTTC.

This rearrangement joins TRBV10-3 to TRBJ2-7; TRBD1 matches at 9 bases. The CDR3 consists of 15 residues. The trim removed 2 bases at V and 2 bases at J, leaving 4 bases unmatched. Germline CDR1 and CDR2: ENHRY and SYGVKD. CDR3 DNA sequence: TGTGCCATCAGTGAGCCTGGGACAGGGACCTACGAGCAGTACTTC. This codes for CAISEPGTGTYEQYF.

J is TRBJ2-1 and V is TRBV29-1, with 8 bases fitting TRBD2. Looked up from germline, CDR1 is SQVTM and CDR2 is ANQGSEA. This CDR3 contains 13 residues. V was clipped by 5 bases and J by 9 bases; unmatched bases: 9. This chain's CDR3 is CSVRREARGEQFF. Written as DNA, the CDR3 is TGCAGCGTTCGGCGGGAGGCGAGGGGTGAGCAGTTCTTC.

J is TRBJ1-5 and V is TRBV2, with 9 positions matching TRBD1. In germline, CDR1 is SNHLY, CDR2 FYNNEI. V trimming: 7 bases; J trimming: 7 bases; junction bases outside the gene matches: 11. The CDR3 length is 15 residues. The CDR3 sequence is CASTKWDREGQPQHF. The CDR3 DNA reads as TGTGCCAGCACCAAGTGGGACAGGGAAGGACAGCCCCAGCATTTT.

The CDR3 coding sequence is TGTGCCAGCAGCCAAGATACGGGGGACTATGGCTACACCTTC. Encoded protein: CASSQDTGDYGYTF. This sequence joins TRBV4-2 and TRBJ1-2, with TRBD1 as a possible D gene (5 bases). Germline V gene lookup returns CDR1 LGHNA and CDR2 YNFKEQ. This CDR3 has 14 residues. Trimming shortened V by 0 bases and J by 3 bases, and 8 bases separated the two germline ends.

V gene TRBV9 combines with J gene TRBJ2-1, with TRBD2 identical over 13 bases. This CDR3 spans 18 amino acids. Germline CDR1 is SGDLS and CDR2 is YYNGEE. V shed 4 bases and J 4 bases; nucleotides not matched to a gene: 11. The CDR3 DNA reads as TGTGCCAGCAGCCCCATTCGACTAGCGGGAGGTACATACAATGAGCAGTTCTTC. Its translation is CASSPIRLAGGTYNEQFF.

The chain recombines TRBV27 with TRBJ1-5, with 10 bases matching TRBD1. The CDR3 is 12 amino acids. The V gene's germline CDR1 is MNHEY and CDR2 SMNVEV (reference sequence). J gave up 6 bases and V 10 bases, and 3 bases lay outside the gene matches. The chain's CDR3 is CATRTGGQPQHF. The CDR3 bases are TGTGCCACCCGGACAGGGGGTCAGCCCCAGCATTTT.

The V gene is TRBV4-3, the J gene TRBJ2-1; TRBD2 is a possible D gene (5 bases). Trimming left V 4 bases short and J 0 bases short, with 10 bases between. Per germline, CDR1 LGHNA and CDR2 YSLEER. The CDR3 extends over 15 amino acids. CDR3 DNA: TGCGCCAGCAGCCTCGGAGGCCTCTCCTACAATGAGCAGTTCTTC. This codes for CASSLGGLSYNEQFF.

The chain joins TRBV6-1 to TRBJ2-7; 8 bases line up with TRBD1. V lost 10 bases, J lost 2 bases, and 7 bases stayed unmatched. CDR1 and CDR2 from the germline V gene are MNHNS and SASEGT. The length of the CDR3 is 13 residues. In DNA form, the CDR3 reads TGTGCCATCCGGACAGGGAATACCTACGAGCAGTACTTC. Its translation is CAIRTGNTYEQYF.

V gene TRBV27 combines with J gene TRBJ2-7; D possibly corresponds to TRBD1 (5 bases). The CDR3 runs 14 residues. The germline V gene encodes CDR1 MNHEY and CDR2 SMNVEV (reference sequence). The V end was cut by 2 bases, the J end by 6 bases, with 14 bases between. CDR3 sequence (DNA): TGTGCCAGCAGTTTAAGGCAGGGATCGCCCGAGCAGTACTTC. Its protein product is CASSLRQGSPEQYF.

The V and J genes are TRBV27 and TRBJ2-1; 7 bases match TRBD2. The CDR3 is 14 amino acids. The V gene's germline CDR1 is MNHEY and CDR2 SMNVEV (reference sequence). The J segment lost 9 bases and the V segment lost 0 bases, leaving 5 bases of the junction unmatched. The CDR3 region is CASSLSGGWGEQFF. CDR3 nucleotide sequence: TGTGCCAGCAGTTTATCGGGAGGGTGGGGTGAGCAGTTCTTC.

This chain links TRBV2 with TRBJ2-7, with 10 nucleotides matching TRBD1. V shed 4 bases, J shed 9 bases, and the junction held 6 bases outside the gene matches. CDR1 and CDR2 (germline): SNHLY, FYNNEI. CDR3 length: 13 amino acids. The CDR3 sequence is CASSGDRGPGQYF. In nucleotides, the CDR3 is TGTGCCAGCAGTGGGGACAGGGGACCAGGGCAGTACTTC.

This sequence joins TRBV18 and TRBJ2-2; D may be TRBD1 (5 bases). CDR1 KGHSH and CDR2 LQKENI come from the germline V gene. CDR3 length: 15 residues. The V gene lost 1 base and the J gene lost 5 bases, with 11 bases spanning the gap. The CDR3 loop is CASSPQGVETGELFF. CDR3 bases: TGTGCCAGCTCACCACAAGGGGTAGAGACCGGGGAGCTGTTTTTT.

This clone was picked up one time. The V call is TRBV5-1, the J call TRBJ2-5; the match to TRBD1 covers 10 bases. Germline V gives CDR1 SGHRS, CDR2 YFSETQ. J was trimmed by 5 bases and V by 2 bases; bases with no gene match: 3. The CDR3 loop spans 14 amino acids. CDR3: CASSLTDRGETQYF. The DNA for the CDR3 is TGCGCCAGCAGCTTAACGGACAGGGGGGAGACCCAGTACTTC.

The chain uses TRBV5-6 and TRBJ2-5, with D perhaps matching TRBD1 (5 bases). The CDR3 totals 13 residues. Trimming removed 0 bases at V and 7 bases at J, with 10 bases between. Germline CDR1 reads SGHDT; CDR2 reads YYEEEE. As DNA, the CDR3 is TGTGCCAGCAGCTTGGAAAGGGGAAGGACCCAGTACTTC. Its translation is CASSLERGRTQYF.

The chain combines TRBV7-7 with TRBJ2-2, with TRBD1 identical over 7 bases. Germline V CDR1 and CDR2: SSHAT, FNYEAQ (reference sequence). The CDR3 is made up of 15 amino acids. The junction had 2 bases not matched to a gene; V was cut back by 4 bases and J by 0 bases. CDR3 nucleotides: TGTGCCAGCAGCTCCGGACAGGCGAACACCGGGGAGCTGTTTTTT. Its protein is CASSSGQANTGELFF.

The J gene is TRBJ1-5, the V gene TRBV7-2; TRBD1 agrees at 8 bases. Germline assignment: CDR1 SGHTA and CDR2 FQGNSA. Trimming at V came to 0 bases and at J to 2 bases, leaving 0 bases not matched to a gene. The CDR3 runs to 15 residues. CDR3 loop: CASSLADRGNQPQHF. The DNA for the CDR3 is TGTGCCAGCAGCTTAGCGGACAGGGGCAATCAGCCCCAGCATTTT.